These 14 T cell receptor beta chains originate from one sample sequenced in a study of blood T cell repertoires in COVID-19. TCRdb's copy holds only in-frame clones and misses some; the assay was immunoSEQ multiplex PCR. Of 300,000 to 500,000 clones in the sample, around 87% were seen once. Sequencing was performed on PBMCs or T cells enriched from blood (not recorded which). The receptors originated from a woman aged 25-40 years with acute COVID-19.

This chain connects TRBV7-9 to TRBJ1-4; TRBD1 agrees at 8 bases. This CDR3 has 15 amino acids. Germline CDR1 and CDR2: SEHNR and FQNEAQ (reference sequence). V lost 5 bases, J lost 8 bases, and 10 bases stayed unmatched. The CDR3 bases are TGTGCCAGCAGCCCGGGGACAGGACACACCGAAAAACTGTTTTTT. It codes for CASSPGTGHTEKLFF.

CDR3 in amino acids: CASSSEGADMGGKLFF. DNA of the CDR3: TGTGCCAGTAGTTCCGAGGGGGCCGACATGGGAGGAAAACTGTTTTTT. The chain combines TRBV19 with TRBJ1-4; TRBD1 matches at 7 bases. With 5 bases clipped from V and 10 bases from J, the junction kept 16 bases outside the gene matches. Germline V gene sequence: CDR1 LNHDA, CDR2 SQIVND (reference sequence). This CDR3 contains 16 residues.

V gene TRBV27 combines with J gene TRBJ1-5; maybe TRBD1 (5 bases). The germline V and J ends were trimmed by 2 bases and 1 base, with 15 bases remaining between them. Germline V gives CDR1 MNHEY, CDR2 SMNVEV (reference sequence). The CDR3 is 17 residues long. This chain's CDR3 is CASSLRPSGSSNQPQHF. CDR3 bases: TGTGCCAGCAGTTTAAGGCCATCAGGGTCCAGCAATCAGCCCCAGCATTTT.

The CDR3 DNA is TGTGCCAGCAGGGGCGCAGGGTCCTATAATTCACCCCTCCACTTT. It yields the protein CASRGAGSYNSPLHF. The V gene is TRBV2, the J gene TRBJ1-6; D possibly corresponds to TRBD1 (5 bases). Trimming pared 6 bases from V and 1 base from J, leaving 10 bases between. The CDR3 covers 15 residues. From germline, CDR1 is SNHLY and CDR2 FYNNEI.

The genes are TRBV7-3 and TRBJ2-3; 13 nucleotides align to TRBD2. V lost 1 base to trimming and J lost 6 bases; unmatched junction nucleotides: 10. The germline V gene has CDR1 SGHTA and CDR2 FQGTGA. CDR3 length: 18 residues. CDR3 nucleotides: TGTGCCAGCAGCTTAAATCCCTCCGGGACTAGCGGGGTGGATACGCAGTATTTT. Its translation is CASSLNPSGTSGVDTQYF.

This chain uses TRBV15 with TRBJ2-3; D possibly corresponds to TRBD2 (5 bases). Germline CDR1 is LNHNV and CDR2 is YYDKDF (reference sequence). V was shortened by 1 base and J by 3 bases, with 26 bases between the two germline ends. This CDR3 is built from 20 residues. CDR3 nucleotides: TGTGCCACCAGCAGAGTCACACACGAAACCGGGATGTTGGGAACAGATACGCAGTATTTT. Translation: CATSRVTHETGMLGTDTQYF.

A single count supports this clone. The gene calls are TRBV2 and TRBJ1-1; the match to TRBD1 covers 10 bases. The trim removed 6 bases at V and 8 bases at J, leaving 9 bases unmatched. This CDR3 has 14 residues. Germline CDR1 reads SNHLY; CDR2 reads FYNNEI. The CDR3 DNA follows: TGTGCCAGCAGGAGGGACAGGGGTTCCGTGGAAGCTTTCTTT. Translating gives CASRRDRGSVEAFF. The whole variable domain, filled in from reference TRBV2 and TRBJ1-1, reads EPEVTQTPSHQVTQMGQEVILRCVPISNHLYFYWYRQILGQKVEFLVSFYNNEISEKSEIFDDQFSVERPDGSNFTLKIRSTKLEDSAMYFCASRRDRGSVEAFFGQGTRLTVV.

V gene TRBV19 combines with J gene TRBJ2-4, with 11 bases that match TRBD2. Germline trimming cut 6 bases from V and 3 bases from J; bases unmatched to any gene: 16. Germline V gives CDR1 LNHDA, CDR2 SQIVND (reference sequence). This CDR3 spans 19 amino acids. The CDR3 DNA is TGTGCCAGTAGCCCCTTTGGTAGCGGGGGGGCCCTTGGCAAAAACATTCAGTACTTC. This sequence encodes CASSPFGSGGALGKNIQYF. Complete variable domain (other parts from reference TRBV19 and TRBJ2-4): DGGITQSPKYLFRKEGQNVTLSCEQNLNHDAMYWYRQDPGQGLRLIYYSQIVNDFQKGDIAEGYSVSREKKESFPLTVTSAQKNPTAFYLCASSPFGSGGALGKNIQYFGAGTRLSVL.

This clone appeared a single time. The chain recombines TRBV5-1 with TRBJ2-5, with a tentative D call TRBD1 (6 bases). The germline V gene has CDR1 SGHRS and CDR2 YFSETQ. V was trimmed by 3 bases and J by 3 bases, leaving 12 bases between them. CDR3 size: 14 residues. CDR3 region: CASSSQGREETQYF. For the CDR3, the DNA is TGCGCCAGCAGCTCACAGGGTAGGGAAGAGACCCAGTACTTC.

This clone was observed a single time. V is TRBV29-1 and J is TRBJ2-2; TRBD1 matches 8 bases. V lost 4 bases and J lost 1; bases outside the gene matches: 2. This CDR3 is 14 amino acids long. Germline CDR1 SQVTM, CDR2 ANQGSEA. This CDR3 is CSVGQGRNTGELFF. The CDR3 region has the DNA TGCAGCGTTGGACAGGGGAGGAACACCGGGGAGCTGTTTTTT.

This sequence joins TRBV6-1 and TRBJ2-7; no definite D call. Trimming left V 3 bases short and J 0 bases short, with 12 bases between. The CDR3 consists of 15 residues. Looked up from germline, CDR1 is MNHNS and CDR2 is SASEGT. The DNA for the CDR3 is TGTGCCAGCAGTGAGGTGTTTCTAAGCTCCTACGAGCAGTACTTC. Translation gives CASSEVFLSSYEQYF.

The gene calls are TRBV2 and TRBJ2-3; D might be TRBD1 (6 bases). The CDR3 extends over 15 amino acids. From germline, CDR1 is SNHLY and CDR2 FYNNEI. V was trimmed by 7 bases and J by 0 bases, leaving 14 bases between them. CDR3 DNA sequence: TGTGCCAGCAAGACAGGTTTCCCTAGCACAGATACGCAGTATTTT. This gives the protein CASKTGFPSTDTQYF.

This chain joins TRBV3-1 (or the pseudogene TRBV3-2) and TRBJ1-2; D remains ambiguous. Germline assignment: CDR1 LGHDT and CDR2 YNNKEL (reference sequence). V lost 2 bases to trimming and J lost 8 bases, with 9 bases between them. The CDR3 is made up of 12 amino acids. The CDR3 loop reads CASSQSRGGYTF. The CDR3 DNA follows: TGTGCCAGCAGCCAATCTAGAGGGGGCTACACCTTC.

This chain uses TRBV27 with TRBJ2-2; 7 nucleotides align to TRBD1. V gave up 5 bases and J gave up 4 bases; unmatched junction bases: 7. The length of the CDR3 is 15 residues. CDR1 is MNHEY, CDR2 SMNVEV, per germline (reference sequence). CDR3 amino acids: CASSINRGSTGELFF. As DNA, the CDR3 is TGTGCCAGCAGTATAAACAGGGGTAGCACCGGGGAGCTGTTTTTT.